What follows are 13 T cell receptor beta chains derived from one specimen sequenced in a study of long-term antiretroviral therapy in people with HIV. The assay, immunoSEQ v3.0, was run at survey level. The assay was immunoSEQ multiplex PCR, and TCRdb's table has in-frame clones only and misses some. The table includes about 34,000 clones, roughly 80% detected once. Sequencing used unsorted PBMCs, obtained 1.9 years after starting antiretroviral therapy. These receptors were obtained from a man aged 18 to 29 with HIV.

The chain uses TRBV7-3 and TRBJ2-3; TRBD2 aligns across 9 bases. Germline-derived CDR1 and CDR2 are SGHTA and FQGTGA. Trimming cost V 5 bases and J 5 bases; bases outside gene matches: 11. The CDR3 totals 16 residues. In nucleotides, the CDR3 is TGTGCCAGCAGCGGGGTAGGCGGGGGGGCTGAAGATACGCAGTATTTT. Residues: CASSGVGGGAEDTQYF.

The V gene is TRBV4-2, the J gene TRBJ1-5; 9 nucleotides match TRBD1. The CDR3 sequence is 16 residues long. V gave up 0 bases and J gave up 6 bases; unmatched junction bases: 6. Germline V CDR1 and CDR2: LGHNA, YNFKEQ. CDR3 amino acids: CASSQEQGAGGQPQHF. The CDR3 bases are TGTGCCAGCAGCCAAGAACAGGGGGCCGGAGGTCAGCCCCAGCATTTT.

The chain links TRBV28 to TRBJ1-2; 7 bases map to TRBD1. J lost 4 bases, V lost 5 bases, and 10 bases had no gene match. This CDR3 is 15 amino acids long. Per the germline V gene, CDR1 is MDHEN and CDR2 is SYDVKM. The CDR3 spells CASSAPGTATYGYTF. CDR3 nucleotides: TGTGCCAGCAGTGCTCCCGGGACAGCAACCTATGGCTACACCTTC.

V and J are TRBV9 and TRBJ2-2; TRBD2 is a possible D gene (6 bases). The V end was cut by 3 bases, the J end by 1 base, with 10 bases between. The CDR3 extends over 15 amino acids. Germline V gene lookup returns CDR1 SGDLS and CDR2 YYNGEE. The CDR3 spells CASSADGGNTGELFF. CDR3 DNA sequence: TGTGCCAGCAGCGCCGACGGGGGGAACACCGGGGAGCTGTTTTTT.

This chain uses TRBV5-1 with TRBJ2-1; no reliable D call. This CDR3 has 14 amino acids. Germline V lookup: CDR1 SGHRS, CDR2 YFSETQ. V was clipped by 2 bases and J by 0 bases, with 6 bases between them. The CDR3 reads CASSFIDSYNEQFF. DNA for the CDR3: TGCGCCAGCAGCTTCATAGACTCCTACAATGAGCAGTTCTTC.

The genes are TRBV2 and TRBJ1-1; D perhaps matches TRBD1 (5 bases). In germline, CDR1 is SNHLY, CDR2 FYNNEI. The germline V and J ends were trimmed by 0 bases and 0 bases, with 14 bases remaining between them. This CDR3 region has 17 residues. The CDR3 here is CASSEALRAGVNTEAFF. DNA of the CDR3: TGTGCCAGCAGTGAAGCGCTCAGGGCAGGCGTGAACACTGAAGCTTTCTTT.

This chain uses TRBV27 with TRBJ1-6, with D hard to call. Trimming pared 11 bases from V and 3 bases from J, leaving 14 bases between. There are 14 residues in the CDR3. CDR1 is MNHEY and CDR2 is SMNVEV in the germline V gene (reference sequence). CDR3 sequence reads: CARLGCYYNSPLHF. The CDR3 DNA reads as TGTGCCCGCCTGGGATGCTACTATAATTCACCCCTCCACTTT.

The chain is built from TRBV19 and TRBJ1-3, with D unclear. V lost 5 bases and J lost 0, with 14 bases in between. The CDR3 has 16 residues. CDR1 and CDR2 (germline): LNHDA, SQIVND (reference sequence). CDR3 sequence reads: CASSAQHYDSGNTIYF. CDR3 DNA: TGTGCCAGTAGTGCCCAACATTATGACTCTGGAAACACCATATATTTT.

The CDR3 protein is CASSPNPAWKSCTF. The CDR3, as DNA: TGTGCCAGCAGCCCTAATCCCGCGTGGAAGAGCTGCACCTTC. V usage is TRBV7-8 and J usage is TRBJ1-2; D call uncertain. The V end was cut by 5 bases, the J end by 13 bases, with 23 bases between. The germline CDR1 and CDR2 sequences are SGHVS and FQNEAQ. The CDR3 totals 14 residues.

Only a few counts were recorded for this clone. The sample contains more than one DNA sequence encoding this CDR3. This rearrangement joins TRBV4-1 to TRBJ1-6, with unresolved D. In germline, CDR1 is MGHRA, CDR2 YSYEKL. V was pared by 0 bases and J by 10 bases, with 10 bases between. The CDR3 contains 14 residues. The CDR3 nucleotides are TGCGCCAGCAGCCAAGAGGCGGGGTACTCACCCCTCCACTTT. This sequence encodes CASSQEAGYSPLHF.

The genes are TRBV2 and TRBJ1-5; 7 bases agree with TRBD1. V gave up 5 bases and J gave up 9 bases; unmatched junction bases: 13. Germline CDR1 and CDR2: SNHLY and FYNNEI. The CDR3 runs to 15 residues. CDR3 residues: CASSKDGTVVAPQHF. The CDR3 nucleotides read TGTGCCAGCAGTAAAGACGGGACAGTAGTGGCGCCCCAGCATTTT.

This clone came up once. This chain uses TRBV7-3 with TRBJ2-1, with D uncertain. This CDR3 comprises 14 residues. Trimming stripped 0 bases from V and 0 bases from J, with 3 bases between. Germline loops: CDR1 SGHTA, CDR2 FQGTGA. The CDR3 sequence is CASSLTGSYNEQFF. CDR3 sequence (DNA): TGTGCCAGCAGCTTAACGGGCTCCTACAATGAGCAGTTCTTC.

This clone appeared a single time. The gene calls are TRBV2 and TRBJ2-7, with 9 bases lining up with TRBD2. This CDR3 has 17 amino acids. The germline CDR1 and CDR2 sequences are SNHLY and FYNNEI. The J segment lost 0 bases and the V segment lost 7 bases, leaving 13 bases of the junction unmatched. The CDR3 loop reads CASMGVSGGSFSYEQYF. Here the CDR3 DNA reads TGTGCCAGCATGGGGGTTAGCGGGGGTTCCTTCTCCTACGAGCAGTACTTC.